This T cell receptor (beta chain) was sequenced for a study of T cell responses to AZD1222 COVID-19 vaccine. Method: immunoSEQ multiplex PCR; TCRdb's copy keeps in-frame clones and lacks some. The table has about 140,000 clones, approximately 95% seen once. This CDR3 has 14 amino acids. CDR1 and CDR2 (germline): LGHDT, YNNKEL (reference sequence). The V end lost 0 bases, the J end lost 4 bases, and 9 bases lay between the germline ends. Study-level results: Elevations in Spike-specific TCR breadth and depth followed administration of two AZD1222 doses. Researchers took repertoire samples only after the peak T cell response had come.

Of note for this clone: Its target is unknown.

Sequenced here: peripheral blood, sampled on day 0 of MenACWY control vaccination. This TCR was recovered from an adult in good health. The chain has TRBV3-1 (or the pseudogene TRBV3-2) and TRBJ1-2; tentatively, D is TRBD1 (5 bases). Written as DNA, the CDR3 is TGTGCCAGCAGCCAAGAGAACAGGTTCTATGGCTACACCTTC. Encoded protein: CASSQENRFYGYTF.